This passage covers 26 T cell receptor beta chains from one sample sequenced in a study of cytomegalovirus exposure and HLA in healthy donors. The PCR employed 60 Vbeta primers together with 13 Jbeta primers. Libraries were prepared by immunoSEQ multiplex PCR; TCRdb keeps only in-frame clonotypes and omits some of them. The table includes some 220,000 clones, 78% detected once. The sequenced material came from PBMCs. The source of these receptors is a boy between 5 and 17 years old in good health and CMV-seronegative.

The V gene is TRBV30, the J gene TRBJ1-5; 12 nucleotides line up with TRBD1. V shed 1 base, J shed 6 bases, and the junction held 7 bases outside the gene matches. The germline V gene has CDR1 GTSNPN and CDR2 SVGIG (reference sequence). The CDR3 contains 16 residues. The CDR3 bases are TGTGCCTGGAGTGGATCGGGACAGGGGGCACGTCAGCCCCAGCATTTT. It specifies CAWSGSGQGARQPQHF.

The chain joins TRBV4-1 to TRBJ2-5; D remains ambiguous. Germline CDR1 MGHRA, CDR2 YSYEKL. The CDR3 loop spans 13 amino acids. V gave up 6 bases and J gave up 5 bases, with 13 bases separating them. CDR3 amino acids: CASRDQVGETQYF. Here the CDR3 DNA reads TGCGCCAGCAGGGATCAAGTCGGGGAGACCCAGTACTTC.

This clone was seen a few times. In nucleotides, the CDR3 is TGTGCCAGCAGCTTGTGGGACAGGGTTCCCTACGAGCAGTACTTC. Protein product: CASSLWDRVPYEQYF. The chain uses TRBV11-3 and TRBJ2-7; 9 nucleotides match TRBD1. With V trimmed by 3 bases and J by 2 bases, 5 bases remained unmatched. CDR3 length: 15 amino acids. CDR1 SGHNT and CDR2 YENEEA come from the germline V gene.

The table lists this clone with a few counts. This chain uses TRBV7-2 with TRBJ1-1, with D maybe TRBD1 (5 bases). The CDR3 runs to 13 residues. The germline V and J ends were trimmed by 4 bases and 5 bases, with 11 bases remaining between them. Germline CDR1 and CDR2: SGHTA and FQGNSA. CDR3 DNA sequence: TGTGCCAGCAGCTCCGGGGGAGGGACTGAAGCTTTCTTT. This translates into CASSSGGGTEAFF.

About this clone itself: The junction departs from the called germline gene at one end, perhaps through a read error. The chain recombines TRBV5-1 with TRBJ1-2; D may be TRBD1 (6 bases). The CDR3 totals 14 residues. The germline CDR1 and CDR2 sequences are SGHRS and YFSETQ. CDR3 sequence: CASRPTGEEGEGAF. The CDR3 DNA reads TGCGCCAGCAGACCTACCGGGGAAGAGGGTGAGGGGGCCTTC.

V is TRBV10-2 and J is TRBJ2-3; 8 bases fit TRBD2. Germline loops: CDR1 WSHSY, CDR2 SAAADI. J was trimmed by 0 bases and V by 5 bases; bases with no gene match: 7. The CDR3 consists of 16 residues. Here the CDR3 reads CASSSTGGASTDTQYF. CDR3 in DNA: TGCGCCAGCAGTTCCACGGGGGGGGCGAGCACAGATACGCAGTATTTT.

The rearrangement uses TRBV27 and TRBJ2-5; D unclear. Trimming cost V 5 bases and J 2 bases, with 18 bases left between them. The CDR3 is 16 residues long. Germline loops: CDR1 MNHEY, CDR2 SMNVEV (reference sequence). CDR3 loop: CASSPYYSGLQETQYF. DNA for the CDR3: TGTGCCAGCAGTCCCTATTACTCGGGTTTACAAGAGACCCAGTACTTC.

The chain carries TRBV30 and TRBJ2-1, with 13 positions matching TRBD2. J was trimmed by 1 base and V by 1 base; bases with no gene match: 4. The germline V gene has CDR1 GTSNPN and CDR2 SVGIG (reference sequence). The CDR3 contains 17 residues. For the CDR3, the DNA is TGTGCCTGGAGTGGGACTAGCGGGAGTTTTTCCTACAATGAGCAGTTCTTC. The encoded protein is CAWSGTSGSFSYNEQFF.

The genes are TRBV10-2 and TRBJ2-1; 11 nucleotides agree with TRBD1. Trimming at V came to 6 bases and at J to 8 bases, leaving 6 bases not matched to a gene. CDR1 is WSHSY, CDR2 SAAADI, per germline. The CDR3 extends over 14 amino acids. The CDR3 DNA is TGCGCCAGCAGGGGGGGACAGGGGGGTCATGAGCAGTTCTTC. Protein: CASRGGQGGHEQFF.

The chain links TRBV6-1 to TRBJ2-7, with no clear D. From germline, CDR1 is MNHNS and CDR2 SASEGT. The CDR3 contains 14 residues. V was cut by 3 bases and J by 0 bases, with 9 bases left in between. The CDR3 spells CASSDTEFSYEQYF. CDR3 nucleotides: TGTGCCAGCAGTGATACAGAGTTCTCCTACGAGCAGTACTTC.

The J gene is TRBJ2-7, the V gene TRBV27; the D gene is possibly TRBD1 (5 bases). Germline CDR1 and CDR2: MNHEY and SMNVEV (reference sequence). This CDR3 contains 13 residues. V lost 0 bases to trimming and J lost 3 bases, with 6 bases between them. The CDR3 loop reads CASSLSRVYEQYF. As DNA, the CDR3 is TGTGCCAGCAGTTTATCCAGGGTCTACGAGCAGTACTTC.

The CDR3 loop reads CASSQEPGLGSHEQYF. The CDR3 region has the DNA TGTGCCAGCAGCCAAGAACCGGGCCTCGGGAGCCACGAGCAGTACTTC. The V and J genes are TRBV4-2 and TRBJ2-7; D is perhaps TRBD2 (6 bases). The CDR3 loop spans 16 amino acids. Germline V CDR1 and CDR2: LGHNA, YNFKEQ. V lost 0 bases and J 5 bases, leaving 17 bases between the germline ends.

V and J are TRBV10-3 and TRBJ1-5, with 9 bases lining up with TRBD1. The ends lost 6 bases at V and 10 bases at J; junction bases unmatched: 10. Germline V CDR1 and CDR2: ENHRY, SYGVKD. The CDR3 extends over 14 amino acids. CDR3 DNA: TGTGCCATCAGCCCTGGACAGGGGTTGGATCCCCAGCATTTT. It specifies CAISPGQGLDPQHF.

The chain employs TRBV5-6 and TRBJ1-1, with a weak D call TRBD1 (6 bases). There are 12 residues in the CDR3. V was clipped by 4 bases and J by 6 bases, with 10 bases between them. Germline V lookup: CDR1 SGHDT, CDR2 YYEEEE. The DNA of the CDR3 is TGTGCCAGCAGCAAAACAGGGTCTGAAGCTTTCTTT. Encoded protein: CASSKTGSEAFF.

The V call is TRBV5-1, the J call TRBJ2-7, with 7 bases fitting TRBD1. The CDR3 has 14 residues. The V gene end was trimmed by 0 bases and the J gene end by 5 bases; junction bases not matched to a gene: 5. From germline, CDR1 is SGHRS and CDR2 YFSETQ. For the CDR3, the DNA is TGCGCCAGCAGCTTGGGAGGACAGGCTCACGAGCAGTACTTC. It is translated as CASSLGGQAHEQYF.

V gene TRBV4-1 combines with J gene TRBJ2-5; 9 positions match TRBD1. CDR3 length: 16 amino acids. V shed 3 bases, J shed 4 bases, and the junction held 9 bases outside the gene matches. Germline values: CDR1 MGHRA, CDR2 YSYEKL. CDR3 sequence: CASSHDNDRGGETQYF. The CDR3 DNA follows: TGCGCCAGCAGCCATGATAACGACAGGGGGGGAGAGACCCAGTACTTC.

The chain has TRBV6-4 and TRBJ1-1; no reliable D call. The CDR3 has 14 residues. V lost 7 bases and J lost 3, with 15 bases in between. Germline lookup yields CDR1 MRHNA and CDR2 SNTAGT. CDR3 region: CASKEYPSDTEAFF. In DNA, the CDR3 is TGTGCCAGCAAGGAGTACCCCTCCGACACTGAAGCTTTCTTT.

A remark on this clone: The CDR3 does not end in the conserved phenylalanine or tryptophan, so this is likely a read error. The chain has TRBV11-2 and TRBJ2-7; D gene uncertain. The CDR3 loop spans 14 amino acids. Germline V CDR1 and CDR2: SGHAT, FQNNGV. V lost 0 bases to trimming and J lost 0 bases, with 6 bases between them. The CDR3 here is CASSLDRFSYEQYL. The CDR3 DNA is TGTGCCAGCAGCTTAGACAGGTTCTCCTACGAGCAGTACCTC.

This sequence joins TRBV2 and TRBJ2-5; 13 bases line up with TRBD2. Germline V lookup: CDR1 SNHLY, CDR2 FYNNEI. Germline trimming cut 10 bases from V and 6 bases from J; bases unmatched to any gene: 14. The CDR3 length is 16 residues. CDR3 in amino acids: CANLDWGLAGSKTQYF. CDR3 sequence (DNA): TGTGCCAACCTCGACTGGGGACTAGCGGGATCGAAGACCCAGTACTTC.

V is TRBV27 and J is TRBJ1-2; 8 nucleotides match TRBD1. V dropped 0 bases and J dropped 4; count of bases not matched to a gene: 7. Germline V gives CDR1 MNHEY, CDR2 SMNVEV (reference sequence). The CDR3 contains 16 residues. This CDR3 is CASSLSSHRGSYGYTF. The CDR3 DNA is TGTGCCAGCAGTTTATCTTCCCACAGGGGGTCCTATGGCTACACCTTC.

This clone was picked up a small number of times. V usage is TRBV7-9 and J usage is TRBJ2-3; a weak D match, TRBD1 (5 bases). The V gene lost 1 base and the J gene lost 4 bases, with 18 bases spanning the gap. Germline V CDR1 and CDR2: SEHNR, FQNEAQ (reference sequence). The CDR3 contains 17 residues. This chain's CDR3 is CASSLVRPGMLPDTQYF. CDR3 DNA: TGTGCCAGCAGCTTAGTCCGGCCAGGGATGCTCCCAGATACGCAGTATTTT.

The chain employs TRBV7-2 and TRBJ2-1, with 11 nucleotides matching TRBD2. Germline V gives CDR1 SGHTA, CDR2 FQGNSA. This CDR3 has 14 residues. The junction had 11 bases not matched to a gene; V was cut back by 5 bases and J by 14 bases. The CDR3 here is CASSPIAGGRMEFF. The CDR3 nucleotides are TGTGCCAGCAGCCCAATAGCGGGGGGGCGGATGGAGTTCTTC.

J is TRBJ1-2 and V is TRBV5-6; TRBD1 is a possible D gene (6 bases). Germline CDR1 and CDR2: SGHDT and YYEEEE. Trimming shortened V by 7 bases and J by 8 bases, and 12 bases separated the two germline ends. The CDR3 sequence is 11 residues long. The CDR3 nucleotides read TGTGCCAGCTCAACAGGGTACGGCTACACCTTC. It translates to CASSTGYGYTF.

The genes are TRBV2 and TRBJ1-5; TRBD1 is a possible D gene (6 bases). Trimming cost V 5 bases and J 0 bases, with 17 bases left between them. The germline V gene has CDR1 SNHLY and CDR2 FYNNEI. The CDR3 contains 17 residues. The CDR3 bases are TGTGCCAGCAGTTTAGTCAGGGGAATCTATAGCAATCAGCCCCAGCATTTT. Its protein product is CASSLVRGIYSNQPQHF.

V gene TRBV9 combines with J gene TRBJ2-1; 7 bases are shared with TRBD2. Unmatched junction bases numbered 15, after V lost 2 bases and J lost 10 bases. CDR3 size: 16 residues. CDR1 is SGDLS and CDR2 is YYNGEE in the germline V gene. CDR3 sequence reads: CASSVGLDRATAEQFF. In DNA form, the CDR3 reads TGTGCCAGCAGCGTCGGACTAGATAGGGCTACAGCCGAGCAGTTCTTC. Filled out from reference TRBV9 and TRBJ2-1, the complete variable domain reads DSGVTQTPKHLITATGQRVTLRCSPRSGDLSVYWYQQSLDQGLQFLIQYYNGEERAKGNILERFSAQQFPDLHSELNLSSLELGDSALYFCASSVGLDRATAEQFFGPGTRLTVL.

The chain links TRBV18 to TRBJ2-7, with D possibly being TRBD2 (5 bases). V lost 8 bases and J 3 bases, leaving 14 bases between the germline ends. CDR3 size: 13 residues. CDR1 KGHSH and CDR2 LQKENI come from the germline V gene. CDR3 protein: CASAATGGYEQYF. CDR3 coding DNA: TGTGCCAGCGCGGCCACCGGAGGCTACGAGCAGTACTTC.